The 11 T cell receptor beta chains listed next were all sequenced from one sample in a study of blood T cell repertoires in COVID-19. Profiling relied on immunoSEQ multiplex PCR, and the TCRdb table lists in-frame clones only, not all of them. Counted here are 350,000 to 450,000 clones, just over 90% occurring once; the ten biggest clones make up roughly 0.9%. The sequencing input was PBMCs or T cells enriched from blood (not recorded which). All receptors come from a middle-aged woman who had been exposed to COVID-19.

The chain has TRBV24-1 and TRBJ2-2; tentatively, D is TRBD1 (6 bases). CDR3 length: 14 residues. Trimming removed 1 base from V and 9 bases from J, with 11 bases in between. The germline gives CDR1 KGHDR, CDR2 SFDVKD. The CDR3 bases are TGTGCCACCAGTGATTTAGCAGGGGACCGGGAGCTGTTTTTT. Its translation is CATSDLAGDRELFF.

This chain uses TRBV14 with TRBJ1-2; D unresolved. Germline V gene sequence: CDR1 SGHDN, CDR2 FVKESK. V was shortened by 1 base and J by 8 bases, with 8 bases between the two germline ends. The CDR3 extends over 12 amino acids. The CDR3 DNA reads as TGTGCCAGCAGCCAAGGAGGGTGGGGCTACACCTTC. Translation gives CASSQGGWGYTF.

This clone was seen more than once but under ten times. The chain has TRBV10-2 and TRBJ2-7; perhaps TRBD1 as D (6 bases). Per the germline V gene, CDR1 is WSHSY and CDR2 is SAAADI. CDR3 size: 13 residues. Between the trimmed V and J ends, which lost 8 bases and 2 bases, there was a span of 13 bases. The CDR3 bases are TGCGCCAGCGTCAGGACAGCTACCTACGAGCAGTACTTC. Translation: CASVRTATYEQYF.

The chain has TRBV5-1 and TRBJ2-2; 7 bases are shared with TRBD1. The V segment lost 4 bases and the J segment 4 bases; nucleotides outside the gene matches: 4. The CDR3 runs 14 residues. The germline CDR1 and CDR2 sequences are SGHRS and YFSETQ. CDR3 sequence reads: CASSLTGSTGELFF. The CDR3 coding sequence is TGCGCCAGCAGCCTGACAGGGTCCACCGGGGAGCTGTTTTTT. The whole variable domain, filled in from reference TRBV5-1 and TRBJ2-2, reads KAGVTQTPRYLIKTRGQQVTLSCSPISGHRSVSWYQQTPGQGLQFLFEYFSETQRNKGNFPGRFSGRQFSNSRSEMNVSTLELGDSALYLCASSLTGSTGELFFGEGSRLTVL.

CDR3 bases: TGTGCCACCATGAGGGACAGTGGAAACACCATATATTTT. Translation: CATMRDSGNTIYF. The chain links TRBV19 to TRBJ1-3; 7 nucleotides align to TRBD1. This CDR3 spans 13 amino acids. Germline assignment: CDR1 LNHDA and CDR2 SQIVND (reference sequence). J gave up 3 bases and V 10 bases, and 6 bases lay outside the gene matches.

The V call is TRBV29-1, the J call TRBJ1-1, with 10 bases aligning to TRBD1. V was clipped by 3 bases and J by 0 bases; unmatched bases: 4. The CDR3 has 15 amino acids. Germline V gene sequence: CDR1 SQVTM, CDR2 ANQGSEA. Here the CDR3 DNA reads TGCAGCGTTGAGGGGACAGGGGCCTTGAACACTGAAGCTTTCTTT. Translated, it gives CSVEGTGALNTEAFF.

V is TRBV6-5 and J is TRBJ2-3; 9 positions match TRBD2. The junction had 6 bases not matched to a gene; V was cut back by 8 bases and J by 3 bases. CDR3 length equals 14 residues. CDR1 and CDR2 (germline): MNHEY, SVGAGI. The chain's CDR3 is CASRQAGGTDTQYF. As DNA, the CDR3 is TGTGCCAGCCGACAGGCGGGAGGGACAGATACGCAGTATTTT.

The rearrangement joins TRBV30 to TRBJ2-5, with 8 positions matching TRBD2. The V gene's germline CDR1 is GTSNPN and CDR2 SVGIG (reference sequence). This CDR3 has 15 residues. The V and J ends lost 2 bases and 3 bases, in that order; junction bases with no gene match: 8. The CDR3 DNA is TGTGCCTGGAGTCGAGCGGGAGTAGTCAAAGAGACCCAGTACTTC. Protein: CAWSRAGVVKETQYF.

This chain uses TRBV19 with TRBJ1-1, with TRBD1 matching over 8 bases. CDR1 is LNHDA and CDR2 is SQIVND in the germline V gene (reference sequence). After removal of 6 bases from V and 1 base from J, the junction contained 4 bases not matched to a gene. This CDR3 comprises 14 residues. CDR3 protein: CASRPGQGNTEAFF. DNA for the CDR3: TGTGCCAGTAGACCCGGACAGGGGAACACTGAAGCTTTCTTT.

J is TRBJ1-1 and V is TRBV30, with D maybe TRBD1 (5 bases). With 0 bases removed from V and 7 bases from J, the gap between germline ends came to 12 bases. CDR3 size: 13 residues. Germline V CDR1 and CDR2: GTSNPN, SVGIG (reference sequence). The DNA of the CDR3 is TGTGCCTGGAGTGTAGGGGTGACCAGTGAAGCTTTCTTT. As protein: CAWSVGVTSEAFF. The variable domain in full, completed from reference TRBV30 and TRBJ1-1, reads SQTIHQWPATLVQPVGSPLSLECTVEGTSNPNLYWYRQAAGRGLQLLFYSVGIGQISSEVPQNLSASRPQDRQFILSSKKLLLSDSGFYLCAWSVGVTSEAFFGQGTRLTVV.

V gene TRBV6-2 or TRBV6-3 combines with J gene TRBJ2-1, with D tentatively TRBD1 (6 bases). Trimming removed 6 bases at V and 6 bases at J, with 15 bases between. The germline V gene has CDR1 MNHEY and CDR2 SVGEGT. This CDR3 spans 14 amino acids. The CDR3 DNA sequence: TGTGCCAGCAGCCATGGACAGAGCTTCAATGAGCAGTTCTTC. Translating it yields CASSHGQSFNEQFF.